The rows below give T cell receptor beta chains drawn from one sample of a study of PD-1 blockade in classical Hodgkin lymphoma. Using immunoSEQ multiplex PCR, the repertoire was profiled, and TCRdb retains in-frame clones only, with some absent. The table includes just under 65,000 clones, about 90% detected once. The starting material was peripheral blood mononuclear cells (PBMCs), obtained before the fourth cycle of nivolumab. These receptors came from a human donor with classical Hodgkin lymphoma. CDR3s include the opening cysteine and the closing phenylalanine or tryptophan. A D gene is named only where the DNA matches it firmly. Clone size is given for some rows only: seen once, a few or many times, or a class if the clone is expanded.

D gene	V gene	J gene	clone size	CDR3 DNA	CDR3 protein
TRBD2	TRBV25-1	TRBJ2-5	.	TGTGCGGCGGGGGGGTTGGAGACCCAGTACTTC	CAAGGLETQYF
TRBD1	TRBV4-1	TRBJ2-7	.	TGCGCCAGCAGCCAAGTACAGGGGTCCTCATACGAGCAGTACTTC	CASSQVQGSSYEQYF
.	TRBV19	TRBJ2-1	.	TGTGCCAGTAGTCACACCTCAACCGATGAGCAGTTCTTC	CASSHTSTDEQFF
.	TRBV7-2	TRBJ1-2	few	TGTGCCAGCAGCTTAGGAGGGGACTATGGCTACACCTTC	CASSLGGDYGYTF
.	TRBV4-1	TRBJ1-1	once	TGCGCCAGCAGCCAATCGACCTTCTGGGACACTGAAGCTTTCTTT	CASSQSTFWDTEAFF
.	TRBV6-5	TRBJ1-6	.	TGTGCCAGCAAACGACAGCATAATTCACCCCTCCACTTT	CASKRQHNSPLHF
.	TRBV4-1	TRBJ1-1	.	TGCGCCAGCAGCCGAGAGAGGGGGTTGAGACGGATGAACACTGAAGCTTTCTTT	CASSRERGLRRMNTEAFF
.	TRBV5-6	TRBJ1-2	.	TGTGCCAGCAGCTTTCAGGGTAGTATCTACACCTTC	CASSFQGSIYTF
.	TRBV19	TRBJ1-2	once	TGTGCCAGTAATTCTGGTAATAACTATGGCTACACCTTC	CASNSGNNYGYTF
.	TRBV27	TRBJ1-2	.	TGTGCCAGCACGGTTAGCGGGGGCGGAAATGGCTACACCTTC	CASTVSGGGNGYTF
.	TRBV5-1	TRBJ1-2	.	TGCGCCAACCCTCGTTCGGGGCCGGGTGGCTACACCTTC	CANPRSGPGGYTF
TRBD2	TRBV27	TRBJ2-1	once	TGTGCCAGCAGTTATAGCGGGGGATACAATGAGCAGTTCTTC	CASSYSGGYNEQFF
.	TRBV11-2	TRBJ1-1	.	TGTGCCAGCAGCCCGTATCAAGGGGCTGAAGCTTTCTTT	CASSPYQGAEAFF
.	TRBV6-6	TRBJ2-7	.	TGTGCCAGCAGTTACCCGCTCGAGGGGGGGACCTACGAGCAGTACTTC	CASSYPLEGGTYEQYF